This T cell receptor beta chain was identified in a study of cytomegalovirus exposure and HLA in healthy donors. PCR was performed using 60 Vbeta and 13 Jbeta primers. Sequencing used immunoSEQ multiplex PCR; TCRdb keeps in-frame clones, though not all of them. The repertoire includes about 250,000 clones, around nine tenths of them detected once, and less than 2% sits in the top ten. Germline-derived CDR1 and CDR2 are MNHEY and SVGAGI. J lost 2 bases, V lost 7 bases, and 7 bases had no gene match. This CDR3 has 15 residues. The receptor's source is a girl aged 2 to 9 in good health and CMV-seronegative. The sequenced material came from PBMCs. V and J are TRBV6-5 and TRBJ2-3; 9 positions match TRBD1. CDR3 DNA sequence: TGTGCCAGCACCAGGACAGGGGACCCCACAGATACGCAGTATTTT. Amino acids: CASTRTGDPTDTQYF.